The 2 T cell receptor beta chains below were found in one sample sequenced in a study of control samples from healthy donors and cancer patients. The repertoire was sequenced with immunoSEQ multiplex PCR; TCRdb's copy has only in-frame clones and lacks some. The table shows fewer than 200,000 clones, with around 95% occurring only once. Material for sequencing was blood. Receptors originate from a woman aged 55-70 years in good health.

This chain connects TRBV2 to TRBJ2-2, with TRBD1 identical over 7 bases. Germline V gene data show CDR1 as SNHLY and CDR2 as FYNNEI. The CDR3 contains 16 residues. The junction had 7 bases not matched to a gene; V was cut back by 5 bases and J by 1 base. CDR3 sequence (DNA): TGTGCCAGCAGTTATGAGGGGGCCATGAACACCGGGGAGCTGTTTTTT. Its protein is CASSYEGAMNTGELFF.

The chain is built from TRBV7-3 and TRBJ2-3, with TRBD2 identical over 11 bases. Germline V gene sequence: CDR1 SGHTA, CDR2 FQGTGA. The trim removed 2 bases at V and 1 base at J, leaving 2 bases unmatched. This CDR3 has 16 amino acids. DNA for the CDR3: TGTGCCAGCAGCTTATCGGGACTAGCGGGCACAGATACGCAGTATTTT. It yields the protein CASSLSGLAGTDTQYF.